This T cell receptor (beta chain) was profiled in a study of blood T cell repertoires in COVID-19 (dated by TCRdb to the early 2020s). For context, the study as a whole: Collaborator samples came from the United States, Italy and Spain and covered acute and convalescent phases of COVID-19. A freely available public database, intended as a resource for researchers studying the immune response to SARS-CoV-2, is where the repertoires were released. The material from the prospective study consisted of cDNA or gDNA derived from T cells, B-cell-depleted T cells, or PBMCs. The sample metadata nearly always contained a de-identified subject ID, COVID-19 status, age in years and sex. The samples were drawn from the first 160 participants of the ongoing ImmuneRACE study and from 1,200 or so subjects provided by 6 global collaborators. Where available, HLA class I and class II types were taken from metadata supplied by the sample provider and were not determined by assay-based typing. Subjects who had been exposed to COVID-19, were actively infected with it, or had recovered from it provided the deeply sampled blood TCRbeta repertoires that made up the dataset. Summary of the overall study and its limitations: The quantity of clinical and demographic metadata differed by source and by participant and was supplied without curation.

The immunoSEQ Assay, a bias-controlled multiplex PCR, was used to amplify TCRbeta CDR3 regions from genomic DNA. The paper's processing steps were these. Within the assay, amplification of reference gene primers was used to estimate how many nucleated cells each sample contained. To quantify the absolute abundance of each unique TCRbeta CDR3 rearrangement, sequence reads were collapsed and filtered. For each sample, productive Simpson clonality was calculated as the square root of Simpson's diversity index over productive rearrangements. The immuneACCESS repertoire file appears here via TCRdb, limited to in-frame rearrangements. These files lack a portion of the clones; in checked studies, under half of the deficit traces to unresolved V genes, and the cause of the others is not known. V and J calls plus clone size are reproduced from that table; the DNA served to infer D and trimming. In this sample the table shows 250,000 to 400,000 clones, about nine tenths of which occur a single time. The ten top clones hold roughly 1.7% of the sample.

At one collaborating source in Seattle, patients were enrolled during active infection and were followed longitudinally through the course of disease. Each collaborating institution followed its own protocols to collect whole blood in K2EDTA tubes. For TCRbeta analysis, collaborator samples were shipped as frozen whole blood, as isolated PBMCs, or as DNA extracted from either sample type. Comments on this clone: The clone's antigen remains unknown. The input lacks base qualities; no much larger clone sits a single base away.

Sequencing input: peripheral blood. This sequence originates from a woman in her 30s with COVID-19, enrolled during active disease.

The base sequence is TGTGCCAGCAGTCCACGGACAGGGCTTAATGAAAAACTGTTTTTT. Its protein reads: CASSPRTGLNEKLFF. The chain joins TRBV27 to TRBJ1-4, with 8 middle bases fitting TRBD1. The junction shows trimming of 5 bases on V and 4 bases on J, and the gene matches do not reach 6 bases of it. The CDR3 has 15 amino acids, counting the end cysteine and phenylalanine. The entry retains the CDR3 DNA only, 45 bases that are in frame from base 1. CDR1 MNHEY and CDR2 SMNVEV are derived from the germline V gene (reference sequence).